The following is a T cell receptor (beta chain) sequence with its context. Its specificity is unknown. Use of 60 Vbeta and 13 Jbeta primers characterized the PCR. The table came from immunoSEQ multiplex PCR; TCRdb's copy has only in-frame clones and leaves some out. The table includes about 160,000 clones, more than 70% detected once. The V gene's germline CDR1 is GTSNPN and CDR2 SVGIG (reference sequence). Trimming removed 2 bases at V and 2 bases at J, with 11 bases between. This CDR3 region has 14 residues. These data originate in a study of cytomegalovirus exposure and HLA in healthy donors. Study observations and caveats: Reported results showed that the classifier diagnosed cytomegalovirus status with high specificity and sensitivity. Previously analyzed data showed that most TCR beta V segments were productive at a frequency of about 90% or about 30%. As a later analysis showed, several of the most significant clusters appeared to be linked to common viral pathogens. Follow-up analysis later connected one missense variant in DCLRE1C with trimming of TCR beta V- and J-genes.

This chain joins TRBV30 and TRBJ2-3, with D possibly being TRBD1 (6 bases). This clonotype was sampled from a man aged 25-40 years in good health and CMV-seronegative. The material sequenced was PBMCs. The CDR3: CAWSQGRNTDTQYF. The CDR3 nucleotides are TGTGCCTGGAGTCAGGGGCGGAACACAGATACGCAGTATTTT.